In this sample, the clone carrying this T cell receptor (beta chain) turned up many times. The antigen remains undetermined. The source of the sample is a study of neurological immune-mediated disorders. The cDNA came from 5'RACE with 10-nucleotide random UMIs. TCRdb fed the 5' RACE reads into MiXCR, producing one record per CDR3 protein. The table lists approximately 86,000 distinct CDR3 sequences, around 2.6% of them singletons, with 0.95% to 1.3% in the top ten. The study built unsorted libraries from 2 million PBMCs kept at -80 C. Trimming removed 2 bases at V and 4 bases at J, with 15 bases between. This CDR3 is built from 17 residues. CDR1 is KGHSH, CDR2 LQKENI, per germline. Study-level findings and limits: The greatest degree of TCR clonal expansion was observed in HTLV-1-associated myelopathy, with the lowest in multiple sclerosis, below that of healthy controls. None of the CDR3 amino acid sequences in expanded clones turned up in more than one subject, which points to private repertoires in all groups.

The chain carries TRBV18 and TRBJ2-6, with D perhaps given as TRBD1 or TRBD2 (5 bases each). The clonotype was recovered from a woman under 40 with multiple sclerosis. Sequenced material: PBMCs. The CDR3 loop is CASSPRRTGTGANVLTF. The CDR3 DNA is TGTGCCAGCTCACCAAGAAGAACCGGGACCGGGGCCAACGTCCTGACTTTC.